The subject of this entry is one T cell receptor beta chain. The data were obtained in a study of blood T cell repertoires in COVID-19. At the level of the study: Samples taken during acute and convalescent COVID-19 were collected in the United States, Italy and Spain. Sources were T cells, B-cell-depleted T cells, or PBMCs; the material itself was cDNA or gDNA.

Original handling: Reference gene primer amplification gave nucleated cell count estimates. Assay used: immunoSEQ multiplex PCR; TCRdb lists only in-frame clones, some missing. The DNA was the basis for D and trimming; V, J and clone size are from that table. Among about 130,000 clones listed, around 76% were seen once. The CDR3 is 18 residues long. The ends lost 4 bases at V and 3 bases at J; junction bases unmatched: 13. Germline V gene sequence: CDR1 SGHDN, CDR2 FVKESK. This TCR was recovered from a human donor in a cohort sampled during active COVID-19. The sample consisted of peripheral blood. J is TRBJ2-7 and V is TRBV14; TRBD2 aligns across 12 bases. The CDR3 here is CASSLTALAGGSSYEQYF. The DNA for the CDR3 is TGTGCCAGCAGCCTGACCGCACTAGCGGGGGGTAGTAGCTACGAGCAGTACTTC.